What follows describes a single TCR beta chain. This entry is derived from a study of graft-versus-host responses after intestinal transplantation. Background on the study: Recipients were all induced with anti-thymocyte globulin, then given tacrolimus and steroids for around three years.

V gave up 0 bases and J gave up 1 base, with 9 bases separating them. This CDR3 spans 14 amino acids. CDR1 is GTSNPN and CDR2 is SVGIG in the germline V gene (reference sequence). Sorted cells were CFSE-low CD3+CD4+ or CD3+CD8+ proliferating responders. Sequenced by immunoSEQ multiplex PCR; TCRdb stores in-frame clones only, minus some. In the table there are 21,000 or so clones, 55% to 60% of which are singletons. Whole-study results and caveats: Ileal or blood samples showed some GvH clones first, and such clones were also found in recipient marrow. Those patients showing graft-donor T cell macrochimerism displayed high graft-versus-host to host-versus-graft clonal ratios in allografts.

The genes are TRBV30 and TRBJ2-5; D gene ambiguous. Sequencing was performed on alloreactive CD4+ T cells from a mixed lymphocyte reaction culture, taken before intestinal transplant. Subset defined: CFSE-low proliferating T cells sorted from approximately 6-day pre-transplant mixed lymphocyte reaction (GvH or HvG direction). This TCR came from a human patient who received an intestinal transplant. The CDR3 protein is CAWSVVRPQETQYF. CDR3 DNA: TGTGCCTGGAGTGTTGTCAGGCCCCAAGAGACCCAGTACTTC.